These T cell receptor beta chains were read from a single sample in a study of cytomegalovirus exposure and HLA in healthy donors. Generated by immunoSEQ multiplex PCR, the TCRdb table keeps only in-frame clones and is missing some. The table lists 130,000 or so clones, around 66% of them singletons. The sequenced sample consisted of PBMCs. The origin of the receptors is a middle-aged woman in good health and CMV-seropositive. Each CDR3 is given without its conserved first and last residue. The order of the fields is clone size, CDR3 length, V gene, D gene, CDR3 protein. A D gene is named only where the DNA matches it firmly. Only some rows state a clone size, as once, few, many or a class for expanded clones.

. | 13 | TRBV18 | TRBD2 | ASSPPGLAGETQY
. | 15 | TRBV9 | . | ASSDFQGPSYNSPLH
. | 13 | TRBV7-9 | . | ASSTRDKIPYEQY
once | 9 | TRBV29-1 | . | SAVTGCGQF
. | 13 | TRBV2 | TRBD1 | ASSVSRGQGYGYT
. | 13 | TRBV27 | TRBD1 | ASSLLQGVNPEAF
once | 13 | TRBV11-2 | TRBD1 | ASSLGRGSNSPLH
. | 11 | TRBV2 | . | ASLEEVDQPQH
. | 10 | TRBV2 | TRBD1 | ASSGQGAEAF
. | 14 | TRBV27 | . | ASSPWGTPGQETQY
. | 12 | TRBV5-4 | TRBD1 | ASSSDRGFYGYT
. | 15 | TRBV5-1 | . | ASSQGGAHSGANVLT
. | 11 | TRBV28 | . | ASKESGGYGYT
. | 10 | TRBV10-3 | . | GTSGLNTEAF
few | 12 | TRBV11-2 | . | ASSSGGHTDTQY
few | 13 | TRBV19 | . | ASSIRAGQRETQY
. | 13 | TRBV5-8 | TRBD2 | ASRRELAGGYEQY
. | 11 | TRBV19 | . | ASSPPGRASYT
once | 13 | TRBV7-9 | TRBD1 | ASSSLTGARETQY
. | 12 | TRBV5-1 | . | ASSLDEGYTEAF
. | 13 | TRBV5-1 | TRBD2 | ASSLLAGGSNEQF
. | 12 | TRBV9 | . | ASSPPAAQETQY
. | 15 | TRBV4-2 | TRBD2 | ASSQGTSGGPRETQY
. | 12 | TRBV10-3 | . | AISESIAGYEQY
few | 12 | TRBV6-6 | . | ASSYKGGNQPQH
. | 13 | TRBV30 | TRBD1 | AWSPQSPRGNGYT
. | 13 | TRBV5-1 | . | ASSDGGQALNIQY